A selection of T cell receptor beta chains follows, all from one sample in a study of shared clonotypes between healthy human individuals. Some clones are missing from TCRdb's copy, which holds only in-frame ones; the method was immunoSEQ multiplex PCR. The sample holds millions of clones, about 95% seen once. The specimen sequenced was naive CD4+ T cells sorted from blood. Receptors were obtained from a man between 18 and 29 years old in good health. Each CDR3 is given with its conserved first and last residue. A D gene is named only where the DNA matches it firmly. The size of a clone is reported for some rows only, either as once, few or many, or as a class for expanded clones.

D | J | size | V | DNA | CDR3
NA | TRBJ2-7 | once | TRBV6-5 | TGTGCCAGCAGTCGAGGACAGGAGCAGTACTTC | CASSRGQEQYF
NA | TRBJ2-7 | NA | TRBV30 | TGTGCCTGGAAGAACCTGCTGGGGAAGACCTACGAGCAGTACTTC | CAWKNLLGKTYEQYF
TRBD1 | TRBJ1-4 | NA | TRBV7-6 | TGTGCCAGCAGCTTGTCTGGGACAGGCGTTAATGAAAAACTGTTTTTT | CASSLSGTGVNEKLFF
TRBD1 | TRBJ1-3 | NA | TRBV30 | TGTGCCTGGAGAGTAGGGGGCGGTGGAAACACCATATATTTT | CAWRVGGGGNTIYF
NA | TRBJ1-6 | NA | TRBV7-9 | TGTGCCAGCAGCTCGGTAAAGGATTCACCCCTCCACTTT | CASSSVKDSPLHF
NA | TRBJ1-1 | NA | TRBV2 | TGTGCCAGCAGCGAGGTGAACACTGAAGCTTTCTTT | CASSEVNTEAFF
TRBD2 | TRBJ2-2 | NA | TRBV2 | TGTGCCAGCATGGAGCGGGAGGCCGGGGAGCTGTTTTTT | CASMEREAGELFF
TRBD1 | TRBJ2-5 | NA | TRBV29-1 | TGCAGCGGAGGACAGGGGGCTCAAGAGACCCAGTACTTC | CSGGQGAQETQYF
TRBD1 | TRBJ1-5 | NA | TRBV10-3 | TGTGCCATCAGGGCCACAGGGGTGGATCAGCCCCAGCATTTT | CAIRATGVDQPQHF
NA | TRBJ2-3 | NA | TRBV5-6 | TGTGCCAGCAGCTTGGTCAGTAATACGCAGTATTTT | CASSLVSNTQYF
TRBD1 | TRBJ2-7 | NA | TRBV29-1 | TGCAGCGTTGCCGGGACAGGGGGAGTTTACGAGCAGTACTTC | CSVAGTGGVYEQYF
TRBD1 | TRBJ2-5 | NA | TRBV27 | TGTGCCAGCAGTTCCGGGACAGGGGGAAGAGAGACCCAGTACTTC | CASSSGTGGRETQYF
TRBD2 | TRBJ2-5 | NA | TRBV10-2 | TGCGCCAGCAGTGAGTCTCTCAACCTTTGGACTAGCTTGGAGACCCAGTACTTC | CASSESLNLWTSLETQYF
TRBD1 | TRBJ2-3 | NA | TRBV19 | TGTGCCAGCTCGGGACAGGGATGGTCCGACACAGATACGCAGTATTTT | CASSGQGWSDTDTQYF
TRBD1 | TRBJ1-1 | NA | TRBV11-2 | TGTGCCAGCAGCTTCCCCGGGACAGGGGAAGCTGAAGCTTTCTTT | CASSFPGTGEAEAFF
NA | TRBJ1-6 | NA | TRBV5-1 | TGCGCCAGCAGTGGACCAAATTCACCCCTCCACTTT | CASSGPNSPLHF
TRBD1 | TRBJ1-5 | NA | TRBV2 | TGTGCCAGCAGTGGGCAGGGGGCAAATCAGCCCCAGCATTTT | CASSGQGANQPQHF
NA | TRBJ2-5 | NA | TRBV5-1 | TGCGCCAGCAGCTTGGGTAACCAGGTAGAAGAGACCCAGTACTTC | CASSLGNQVEETQYF
TRBD2 | TRBJ2-3 | NA | TRBV30 | TGTGCCTGGAGTGCAGGCGGACTAGCGGGGGGGCCAGATACGCAGTATTTT | CAWSAGGLAGGPDTQYF
NA | TRBJ1-6 | NA | TRBV2 | TGTGCCAGCGGACAGTTCCCGAGCTCCTATAATTCACCCCTCCACTTT | CASGQFPSSYNSPLHF
TRBD2 | TRBJ2-1 | NA | TRBV7-2 | TGTGCCAGCAGCTCTCCGACTAGCGGGGGGGCCAGTGAGCAGTTCTTC | CASSSPTSGGASEQFF
TRBD2 | TRBJ2-7 | NA | TRBV10-2 | TGCGCCAGCAGTGAGGGACTAGTTTACGAGCAGTACTTC | CASSEGLVYEQYF
TRBD1 | TRBJ2-5 | NA | TRBV7-9 | TGTGCCAGCAGCCCCCCGGCAGGGGGTTGGTACCAAGAGACCCAGTACTTC | CASSPPAGGWYQETQYF
TRBD2 | TRBJ2-1 | NA | TRBV9 | TGTGCCAGCAGCGTAGCGACTAGCGGGGTAAATGAGCAGTTCTTC | CASSVATSGVNEQFF
NA | TRBJ1-5 | NA | TRBV6-6 | TGTGCCAGCAGACCCAATTCCTGGGACTTCAATCAGCCCCAGCATTTT | CASRPNSWDFNQPQHF
TRBD1 | TRBJ1-3 | NA | TRBV2 | TGTGCCAGCAGTGTAGGGACAGGGGTTGGAAACACCATATATTTT | CASSVGTGVGNTIYF
NA | TRBJ2-5 | NA | TRBV19 | TGTGCCAGTAGTATTTCGAGAGGAACTTGGCAAGAGACCCAGTACTTC | CASSISRGTWQETQYF
NA | TRBJ2-1 | NA | TRBV10-3 | TGTGCCATCAGTGATTTCAATGAGCAGTTCTTC | CAISDFNEQFF
TRBD2 | TRBJ2-2 | NA | TRBV7-6 | TGTGCCAGCAGCTTAGTTCCTCTTGTCCTAGCGGGAGCCGGGGAGCTGTTTTTT | CASSLVPLVLAGAGELFF
TRBD2 | TRBJ2-2 | NA | TRBV4-3 | TGCGCCAGCAGCCAAGGACTAGCGGGAGGGCCGTCCACCGGGGAGCTGTTTTTT | CASSQGLAGGPSTGELFF
NA | TRBJ2-1 | NA | TRBV7-2 | TGTGCCAGCAGCTTAGCAAGGGGAGGGGGCAATGAGCAGTTCTTC | CASSLARGGGNEQFF
NA | TRBJ2-3 | NA | TRBV27 | TGTGCCAGCAGTTCCCCAGGGGGGTCTTCGCAGGATACGCAGTATTTT | CASSSPGGSSQDTQYF